Shown below are 26 T cell receptor beta chains from a single sample sequenced in a study of blood T cell repertoires in COVID-19. The method was immunoSEQ multiplex PCR; TCRdb's version includes in-frame clones alone and lacks a portion of them. Among under 300,000 clones, 82% were seen once, and the ten largest hold 4.5% to 6%. Input material: peripheral blood. These receptor sequences come from a woman aged 80 or older with active or convalescent COVID-19.

The genes are TRBV5-1 and TRBJ2-7; 8 bases map to TRBD2. The V and J ends lost 0 bases and 2 bases, in that order; junction bases with no gene match: 4. This CDR3 comprises 15 residues. From germline, CDR1 is SGHRS and CDR2 YFSETQ. The CDR3 nucleotides are TGCGCCAGCAGCTTGGAGGGACTAGGAACCTACGAGCAGTACTTC. It encodes CASSLEGLGTYEQYF.

This clone was observed a few times. The V and J genes are TRBV6-5 and TRBJ1-2; 8 bases match TRBD1. The length of the CDR3 is 15 residues. The junction had 13 bases not matched to a gene; V was cut back by 5 bases and J by 8 bases. The germline CDR1 and CDR2 sequences are MNHEY and SVGAGI. Here the CDR3 DNA reads TGTGCCAGCAGTACCGACCGCAGACAGGGGCGAGGCTACACCTTC. This sequence encodes CASSTDRRQGRGYTF.

The sample holds a few counts of this clone. This rearrangement joins TRBV2 to TRBJ2-5; TRBD2 matches 11 bases. Germline V gene lookup returns CDR1 SNHLY and CDR2 FYNNEI. The length of the CDR3 is 14 residues. V shed 5 bases, J shed 4 bases, and the junction held 3 bases outside the gene matches. CDR3 nucleotide sequence: TGTGCCAGCAGTTACGGGACTAGCGGAGAGACCCAGTACTTC. Translation: CASSYGTSGETQYF. Combining the CDR3 with reference TRBV2 and TRBJ2-5 gives the whole variable domain EPEVTQTPSHQVTQMGQEVILRCVPISNHLYFYWYRQILGQKVEFLVSFYNNEISEKSEIFDDQFSVERPDGSNFTLKIRSTKLEDSAMYFCASSYGTSGETQYFGPGTRLLVL.

This clone came up once. The rearrangement uses TRBV5-8 and TRBJ2-5, with 9 bases matching TRBD1. Trimming at V came to 4 bases and at J to 1 base, leaving 8 bases not matched to a gene. This CDR3 has 16 residues. Germline CDR1 SGHTS, CDR2 YDEGEE. The CDR3 sequence: CASSIPGTGTQETQYF. CDR3 nucleotide sequence: TGTGCCAGCAGCATACCCGGGACAGGGACCCAAGAGACCCAGTACTTC.

The V call is TRBV5-1, the J call TRBJ2-3, with TRBD2 matching 8 bases. The germline V gene has CDR1 SGHRS and CDR2 YFSETQ. V gave up 6 bases and J gave up 4 bases; unmatched junction bases: 7. CDR3 size: 14 residues. DNA for the CDR3: TGCGCCAGCAAAAGCGGGAGTGGTGCAGATACGCAGTATTTT. Residues: CASKSGSGADTQYF.

The chain carries TRBV7-2 and TRBJ2-7; D unclear. The CDR3 is made up of 13 amino acids. V was pared by 2 bases and J by 6 bases, with 11 bases between. CDR1 SGHTA and CDR2 FQGNSA come from the germline V gene. CDR3 sequence: CASSLHPVPEQYF. Here the CDR3 DNA reads TGTGCCAGCAGCTTACACCCAGTGCCCGAGCAGTACTTC.

This clone appeared once. The chain recombines TRBV28 with TRBJ1-1; the D gene is possibly TRBD1 (6 bases). Germline V gene lookup returns CDR1 MDHEN and CDR2 SYDVKM. V lost 8 bases, J lost 5 bases, and 18 bases lay in between. The CDR3 totals 14 residues. CDR3 loop: CASGIQGLRTEAFF. Here the CDR3 DNA reads TGTGCCAGCGGAATACAGGGCCTAAGGACTGAAGCTTTCTTT.

The V and J genes are TRBV10-3 and TRBJ1-2, with D possibly being TRBD1 (5 bases). There are 17 residues in the CDR3. Germline V gene lookup returns CDR1 ENHRY and CDR2 SYGVKD. The V and J ends lost 2 bases and 5 bases respectively, with 21 bases between them. CDR3 sequence (DNA): TGTGCCATCAGTGAGCGGGCTGCGGACACCTCTCGGTATGGCTACACCTTC. This translates into CAISERAADTSRYGYTF.

The chain is built from TRBV19 and TRBJ2-3, with 8 bases identical to TRBD2. Germline CDR1 reads LNHDA; CDR2 reads SQIVND (reference sequence). With V trimmed by 6 bases and J by 1 base, 3 bases remained unmatched. The CDR3 sequence is 14 residues long. The CDR3 is CASRRAGGTDTQYF. CDR3 coding DNA: TGTGCCAGTAGGAGAGCGGGGGGCACAGATACGCAGTATTTT.

This rearrangement joins TRBV2 to TRBJ1-5; D gene ambiguous. This CDR3 is built from 14 residues. The germline gives CDR1 SNHLY, CDR2 FYNNEI. Trimming stripped 2 bases from V and 10 bases from J, with 15 bases between. DNA of the CDR3: TGTGCCAGCAGTGAAAGACGAGCCGGAGGACCCCAGCATTTT. Translation gives CASSERRAGGPQHF.

V gene TRBV28 combines with J gene TRBJ1-2; TRBD1 might be the D (5 bases). V lost 4 bases and J lost 4, with 10 bases in between. Germline-derived CDR1 and CDR2 are MDHEN and SYDVKM. There are 13 residues in the CDR3. CDR3: CASSSRQRYGYTF. CDR3 sequence (DNA): TGTGCCAGCAGTTCCCGACAGCGCTATGGCTACACCTTC.

This chain uses TRBV7-6 with TRBJ2-2; 8 nucleotides line up with TRBD2. The V gene end was trimmed by 2 bases and the J gene end by 2 bases; junction bases not matched to a gene: 4. The CDR3 runs to 16 residues. Germline-derived CDR1 and CDR2 are SGHVS and FNYEAQ. CDR3 coding DNA: TGTGCCAGCAGCTTAATAGCGGGACCCAACACCGGGGAGCTGTTTTTT. Amino acids: CASSLIAGPNTGELFF.

The chain links TRBV24-1 to TRBJ1-5, with D perhaps TRBD1 (6 bases). CDR1 KGHDR and CDR2 SFDVKD come from the germline V gene. V lost 2 bases to trimming and J lost 9 bases, with 16 bases between them. The CDR3 is made up of 15 amino acids. CDR3 nucleotide sequence: TGTGCCACCAGTGATTCCGGACAGACCGCCGGGCCCCAGCATTTT. Translation: CATSDSGQTAGPQHF.

This clone was observed a single time. One end of the junction does not line up with germline, which may come from a read error. The chain recombines TRBV2 with TRBJ1-4, with D possibly matching TRBD1 (6 bases). There are 12 residues in the CDR3. The V gene's germline CDR1 is SNHLY and CDR2 FYNNEI. CDR3 DNA: TGTGCCAGCAGTGAAGCCCCTCGCAGGGGACTTTTT. It specifies CASSEAPRRGLF.

J is TRBJ1-1 and V is TRBV30, with TRBD1 matching over 10 bases. Germline V gene lookup returns CDR1 GTSNPN and CDR2 SVGIG (reference sequence). The CDR3 has 16 residues. The J segment lost 1 base and the V segment lost 2 bases, leaving 7 bases of the junction unmatched. The CDR3 sequence: CAWSPGDRGKNTEAFF. As DNA, the CDR3 is TGTGCCTGGAGTCCCGGGGACAGGGGAAAGAACACTGAAGCTTTCTTT.

This clone was seen a handful of times. V gene TRBV20-1 combines with J gene TRBJ1-2, with D possibly matching TRBD1 (6 bases). The V gene's germline CDR1 is DFQATT and CDR2 SNEGSKA (reference sequence). This CDR3 contains 12 residues. V was clipped by 3 bases and J by 8 bases, with 13 bases between them. CDR3 sequence: CSASRGADGYTF. The CDR3, as DNA: TGCAGTGCTAGTCGGGGGGCTGACGGCTACACCTTC.

A remark on this clone: Different DNA sequences within this sample yield the same CDR3. For the CDR3, the DNA is TGTGCCAGCAGTCTCGGTCGGGGCTACACCTTC. Protein: CASSLGRGYTF. V gene TRBV28 combines with J gene TRBJ1-2; D remains unclear. Per the germline V gene, CDR1 is MDHEN and CDR2 is SYDVKM. There are 11 residues in the CDR3. Trimming took 5 bases from V and 8 from J, leaving 9 bases between them.

The V gene is TRBV4-2, the J gene TRBJ1-6, with D perhaps TRBD1 (5 bases). CDR1 is LGHNA and CDR2 is YNFKEQ in the germline V gene. The V and J ends lost 0 bases and 9 bases respectively, with 12 bases between them. The CDR3 covers 15 residues. CDR3 protein: CASSQDTGVGSPLHF. The CDR3 bases are TGTGCCAGCAGCCAAGATACGGGGGTTGGTTCACCCCTCCACTTT.

A few counts support this clone. V is TRBV18 and J is TRBJ1-5, with D maybe TRBD1 (5 bases). CDR1 is KGHSH, CDR2 LQKENI, per germline. V lost 6 bases and J 7 bases, leaving 19 bases between the germline ends. This CDR3 spans 15 amino acids. The CDR3 DNA reads TGTGCCAGCTCCGAAAGCGGGGGTGGCCGACAGCCCCAGCATTTT. It encodes CASSESGGGRQPQHF.

The chain recombines TRBV2 with TRBJ1-3; no firm D call. V lost 3 bases and J 5 bases, leaving 11 bases between the germline ends. Germline lookup yields CDR1 SNHLY and CDR2 FYNNEI. CDR3 length: 14 amino acids. The CDR3 bases are TGTGCCAGCAGTGATAGGAACAGTCGAAACACCATATATTTT. This gives the protein CASSDRNSRNTIYF.

The genes are TRBV6-2 or TRBV6-3 and TRBJ2-7; D is unresolved. The CDR3 spans 15 residues. From germline, CDR1 is MNHEY and CDR2 SVGEGT. V lost 4 bases, J lost 2 bases, and 15 bases lay in between. CDR3 residues: CASSSMQDRPYEQYF. The CDR3 DNA follows: TGTGCCAGCAGTTCGATGCAGGATAGACCCTACGAGCAGTACTTC.

The J gene is TRBJ1-1, the V gene TRBV20-1; D is possibly TRBD1 (5 bases). CDR3 length: 13 amino acids. V was pared by 3 bases and J by 4 bases, with 12 bases between. Germline V gene lookup returns CDR1 DFQATT and CDR2 SNEGSKA (reference sequence). The CDR3 spells CSASAGQVTEAFF. The CDR3 DNA reads as TGCAGTGCTAGTGCAGGGCAGGTCACTGAAGCTTTCTTT.

The CDR3 DNA reads as TGTGCCATCAGTGAATCAATCGGCGAGCAGTACTTC. Translation: CAISESIGEQYF. The chain links TRBV10-3 to TRBJ2-7; D unresolved. The CDR3 is made up of 12 amino acids. V was shortened by 3 bases and J by 6 bases, with 9 bases between the two germline ends. Germline CDR1 reads ENHRY; CDR2 reads SYGVKD.

The rearrangement links TRBV6-5 to TRBJ2-1; tentatively, D is TRBD2 (5 bases). CDR1 is MNHEY and CDR2 is SVGAGI in the germline V gene. The ends were cut back, 4 bases at V and 4 bases at J, with 11 bases in the middle. This CDR3 comprises 14 residues. The CDR3: CASSSAGIYNEQFF. As DNA, the CDR3 is TGTGCCAGCAGTTCCGCCGGGATTTACAATGAGCAGTTCTTC.

This chain connects TRBV29-1 to TRBJ1-1; D is ambiguous. Trimming left V 3 bases short and J 10 bases short, with 12 bases between. The CDR3 contains 11 residues. CDR1 is SQVTM and CDR2 is ANQGSEA in the germline V gene. CDR3 DNA sequence: TGCAGCGTTGATGCCCCTGGAGGAGCTTTCTTT. Its protein is CSVDAPGGAFF. Full variable domain (outside the CDR3, taken from reference TRBV29-1 and TRBJ1-1): SAVISQKPSRDICQRGTSLTIQCQVDSQVTMMFWYRQQPGQSLTLIATANQGSEATYESGFVIDKFPISRPNLTFSTLTVSNMSPEDSSIYLCSVDAPGGAFFGQGTRLTVV.

This chain connects TRBV5-1 to TRBJ2-5, with D perhaps TRBD2 (7 bases). CDR1 is SGHRS and CDR2 is YFSETQ in the germline V gene. V was clipped by 4 bases and J by 4 bases, with 11 bases between them. The CDR3 totals 13 residues. The CDR3 sequence is CASSGGALETQYF. The CDR3 nucleotides are TGCGCCAGCAGCGGGGGGGCTCTAGAGACCCAGTACTTC.